These 32 T cell receptor beta chains were all obtained from the same sample, sequenced in a study of cytomegalovirus exposure and HLA in healthy donors. Measured with immunoSEQ multiplex PCR; TCRdb has only the in-frame clones, and not every one. Of 73,000 or so clones listed, around 94% are singletons. The sample was PBMCs. These receptors were obtained from a woman aged 18-29 years in good health and CMV-seropositive.

The chain joins TRBV9 to TRBJ2-6; perhaps TRBD1 as D (6 bases). Germline CDR1 reads SGDLS; CDR2 reads YYNGEE. V lost 4 bases, J lost 2 bases, and 22 bases lay in between. CDR3 length equals 19 residues. The CDR3 spells CASSTPGQGSFAGANVLTF. DNA for the CDR3: TGTGCCAGCAGCACCCCCGGGCAGGGGAGCTTTGCTGGGGCCAACGTCCTGACTTTC. Filled out from reference TRBV9 and TRBJ2-6, the complete variable domain reads DSGVTQTPKHLITATGQRVTLRCSPRSGDLSVYWYQQSLDQGLQFLIQYYNGEERAKGNILERFSAQQFPDLHSELNLSSLELGDSALYFCASSTPGQGSFAGANVLTFGAGSRLTVL.

V usage is TRBV9 and J usage is TRBJ2-3, with D possibly being TRBD2 (7 bases). Trimming took off 0 bases at V and 1 base at J, with 15 bases between the two ends. Looked up from germline, CDR1 is SGDLS and CDR2 is YYNGEE. This CDR3 is built from 17 residues. The CDR3 sequence: CASSVGEGGLRTDTQYF. CDR3 bases: TGTGCCAGCAGCGTAGGTGAGGGGGGGCTGCGCACAGATACGCAGTATTTT.

V usage is TRBV11-3 and J usage is TRBJ2-1; 11 positions match TRBD2. Per germline, CDR1 SGHNT and CDR2 YENEEA. This CDR3 has 16 residues. V shed 5 bases and J 5 bases; nucleotides not matched to a gene: 8. The CDR3, as DNA: TGTGCCAGCAGCGGAGTTACTAGCGGGAGTAACAATGAGCAGTTCTTC. Its translation: CASSGVTSGSNNEQFF.

J is TRBJ2-7 and V is TRBV5-1; 8 bases align to TRBD1. CDR3 length: 16 amino acids. From germline, CDR1 is SGHRS and CDR2 YFSETQ. V dropped 2 bases and J dropped 2; count of bases not matched to a gene: 9. CDR3 amino acids: CASSLYSGTGAYEQYF. CDR3 nucleotide sequence: TGCGCCAGCAGCTTATATTCCGGGACAGGAGCCTACGAGCAGTACTTC.

The chain uses TRBV7-9 and TRBJ2-7; no firm D call. The germline V and J ends were trimmed by 1 base and 3 bases, with 10 bases remaining between them. The CDR3 has 14 residues. Germline V lookup: CDR1 SEHNR, CDR2 FQNEAQ (reference sequence). The CDR3 nucleotides are TGTGCCAGCAGCTTAGTACAGACCGACTACGAGCAGTACTTC. It encodes CASSLVQTDYEQYF.

The chain is built from TRBV28 and TRBJ2-3; 9 nucleotides line up with TRBD1. The CDR3 contains 14 residues. Germline V CDR1 and CDR2: MDHEN, SYDVKM. Trimming removed 7 bases from V and 4 bases from J; junction bases left unmatched: 6. CDR3 nucleotide sequence: TGTGCCAGCACCGGGACAGGGTTCCCAGATACGCAGTATTTT. Translated, it gives CASTGTGFPDTQYF.

The rearrangement links TRBV5-1 to TRBJ2-1; a possible D gene is TRBD1 (6 bases). This CDR3 comprises 13 residues. V shed 4 bases and J shed 7 bases, with 12 bases lying between them. Germline-derived CDR1 and CDR2 are SGHRS and YFSETQ. The CDR3 nucleotides are TGCGCCAGCAGCCGTCGAGGACAGAATGAGCAGTTCTTC. This sequence encodes CASSRRGQNEQFF. Combining the CDR3 with reference TRBV5-1 and TRBJ2-1 gives the whole variable domain KAGVTQTPRYLIKTRGQQVTLSCSPISGHRSVSWYQQTPGQGLQFLFEYFSETQRNKGNFPGRFSGRQFSNSRSEMNVSTLELGDSALYLCASSRRGQNEQFFGPGTRLTVL.

The chain recombines TRBV6-1 with TRBJ2-7, with TRBD1 identical over 7 bases. There are 13 residues in the CDR3. CDR1 is MNHNS and CDR2 is SASEGT in the germline V gene. V gave up 10 bases and J gave up 6 bases; unmatched junction bases: 12. The CDR3 is CAIDGQARAEQYF. CDR3 bases: TGTGCCATCGACGGACAGGCCCGCGCCGAGCAGTACTTC.

In DNA, the CDR3 is TGTGCCAGCAGTAAAACTAGCGGGGGTTACAATGAGCAGTTCTTC. It encodes CASSKTSGGYNEQFF. V and J are TRBV27 and TRBJ2-1; TRBD2 matches 11 bases. Germline assignment: CDR1 MNHEY and CDR2 SMNVEV (reference sequence). This CDR3 has 15 residues. After removal of 5 bases from V and 4 bases from J, the junction contained 4 bases not matched to a gene.

The chain combines TRBV27 with TRBJ2-1; 11 bases fit TRBD2. Germline V gene data show CDR1 as MNHEY and CDR2 as SMNVEV (reference sequence). Losses at the gene ends were 8 bases for V and 4 bases for J; bases not matched to a gene: 10. The CDR3 has 16 residues. CDR3 sequence: CASARKGLADYNEQFF. In nucleotides, the CDR3 is TGTGCCAGCGCGAGAAAGGGACTAGCGGATTACAATGAGCAGTTCTTC.

The V and J genes are TRBV28 and TRBJ2-2; TRBD2 matches at 7 bases. Trimming at V came to 4 bases and at J to 5 bases, leaving 10 bases not matched to a gene. The CDR3 loop spans 16 amino acids. In germline, CDR1 is MDHEN, CDR2 SYDVKM. This CDR3 reads CASSYPGRGGTGELFF. Written as DNA, the CDR3 is TGTGCCAGCAGTTATCCAGGGAGGGGAGGGACCGGGGAGCTGTTTTTT.

The chain has TRBV29-1 and TRBJ2-7; TRBD2 aligns across 11 bases. Trimming cost V 7 bases and J 0 bases; bases outside gene matches: 5. The CDR3 contains 14 residues. Germline CDR1 SQVTM, CDR2 ANQGSEA. As DNA, the CDR3 is TGCAGCGCTGTGGGACTAGCGGACTCCTACGAGCAGTACTTC. Its protein is CSAVGLADSYEQYF.

This sequence joins TRBV7-9 and TRBJ2-1; TRBD1 matches 7 bases. Germline-derived CDR1 and CDR2 are SEHNR and FQNEAQ (reference sequence). With 1 base clipped from V and 0 bases from J, the junction kept 3 bases outside the gene matches. The CDR3 covers 16 residues. In DNA form, the CDR3 reads TGTGCCAGCAGCTTAGGGGACAGAAGCTCCTACAATGAGCAGTTCTTC. Its protein is CASSLGDRSSYNEQFF.

V is TRBV29-1 and J is TRBJ2-2, with TRBD1 matching 10 bases. Germline V gene sequence: CDR1 SQVTM, CDR2 ANQGSEA. This CDR3 has 16 residues. With 2 bases clipped from V and 6 bases from J, the junction kept 9 bases outside the gene matches. CDR3 DNA: TGCAGCGTTGAAAAGGGAGACAGGGGGCTTCCCGGGGAGCTGTTTTTT. Translated: CSVEKGDRGLPGELFF.

This rearrangement joins TRBV25-1 to TRBJ2-1; D is unclear. This CDR3 contains 11 residues. Trimming left V 4 bases short and J 8 bases short, with 6 bases between. The germline gives CDR1 MGHDK, CDR2 SYGVNS. DNA of the CDR3: TGTGCCAGCAGTGTGGTAGATGAGCAGTTCTTC. Amino acid sequence: CASSVVDEQFF.

CDR3 sequence (DNA): TGTGCCAGCAGCACAATTAAAGGGAAAGGGGGCAATGAGCAGTTCTTC. This gives the protein CASSTIKGKGGNEQFF. The V call is TRBV7-2, the J call TRBJ2-1; perhaps TRBD1 as D (6 bases). V was cut by 5 bases and J by 6 bases, with 20 bases left in between. This CDR3 is built from 16 residues. Germline CDR1 and CDR2: SGHTA and FQGNSA.

The chain joins TRBV18 to TRBJ2-1; a weak D match, TRBD2 (6 bases). Germline CDR1 is KGHSH and CDR2 is LQKENI. V was pared by 3 bases and J by 7 bases, with 16 bases between. The CDR3 covers 15 residues. The CDR3 nucleotides are TGTGCCAGCTCACCCCGCATACGGGAGCTGAATGAGCAGTTCTTC. This translates into CASSPRIRELNEQFF.

This rearrangement joins TRBV6-6 to TRBJ2-7; 7 nucleotides align to TRBD1. Germline CDR1 MNHNY, CDR2 SVGAGI (reference sequence). V shed 7 bases, J shed 5 bases, and the junction held 11 bases outside the gene matches. CDR3 size: 14 residues. CDR3 bases: TGTGCCAGCACCTTACAGGGGATGATCCACGAGCAGTACTTC. Translation: CASTLQGMIHEQYF.

The V call is TRBV20-1, the J call TRBJ2-7, with D hard to call. Per germline, CDR1 DFQATT and CDR2 SNEGSKA (reference sequence). The CDR3 is made up of 11 amino acids. V lost 2 bases and J 2 bases, leaving 4 bases between the germline ends. The CDR3 reads CSARSAYEQYF. CDR3 DNA sequence: TGCAGTGCTAGATCCGCCTACGAGCAGTACTTC.

The chain joins TRBV18 to TRBJ2-5, with 7 bases that match TRBD1. CDR3 size: 13 residues. The ends lost 4 bases at V and 4 bases at J; junction bases unmatched: 3. Looked up from germline, CDR1 is KGHSH and CDR2 is LQKENI. For the CDR3, the DNA is TGTGCCAGCTCACGCCGGGACAGAGAGACCCAGTACTTC. Amino acids: CASSRRDRETQYF.

This rearrangement joins TRBV2 to TRBJ2-7, with a possible D match to TRBD1 (6 bases). The germline CDR1 and CDR2 sequences are SNHLY and FYNNEI. V gave up 7 bases and J gave up 8 bases, with 18 bases separating them. The CDR3 has 13 amino acids. As DNA, the CDR3 is TGTGCCAGCATACGAACAGGGATGGGAAAGCAGTACTTC. This encodes CASIRTGMGKQYF.

The chain combines TRBV7-9 with TRBJ2-5, with a possible D match to TRBD1 (5 bases). V was clipped by 2 bases and J by 5 bases, with 9 bases between them. From germline, CDR1 is SEHNR and CDR2 FQNEAQ (reference sequence). The CDR3 consists of 13 residues. The CDR3 DNA reads as TGTGCCAGCAGCTTAAGGGGCGTGGAGACCCAGTACTTC. It is translated as CASSLRGVETQYF.

The V and J genes are TRBV5-5 and TRBJ1-1, with 7 nucleotides matching TRBD1. The V gene's germline CDR1 is SGHKS and CDR2 YYEKEE (reference sequence). V dropped 4 bases and J dropped 8; count of bases not matched to a gene: 8. The CDR3 covers 13 residues. CDR3 in DNA: TGTGCCAGCAGCGCCTCGACAGGGTACGAAGCTTTCTTT. Residues: CASSASTGYEAFF.

The chain has TRBV7-3 and TRBJ2-1, with 8 bases aligning to TRBD1. The V segment lost 1 base and the J segment 7 bases; nucleotides outside the gene matches: 3. CDR3 length equals 14 residues. Germline assignment: CDR1 SGHTA and CDR2 FQGTGA. The CDR3 spells CASSLRQGTNEQFF. In nucleotides, the CDR3 is TGTGCCAGCAGCTTAAGACAGGGGACAAATGAGCAGTTCTTC.

This clone was counted a single time. The chain links TRBV5-5 to TRBJ1-1; TRBD1 matches 7 bases. J lost 10 bases, V lost 4 bases, and 7 bases had no gene match. The CDR3 contains 12 residues. The germline gives CDR1 SGHKS, CDR2 YYEKEE (reference sequence). The CDR3 loop reads CASSPPTGRAFF. The CDR3 DNA reads as TGTGCCAGCAGCCCACCGACAGGGAGAGCTTTCTTT.

The genes are TRBV6-5 and TRBJ1-5; perhaps TRBD1 as D (5 bases). The V gene lost 8 bases and the J gene lost 0 bases, with 11 bases spanning the gap. The CDR3 runs 14 residues. In germline, CDR1 is MNHEY, CDR2 SVGAGI. CDR3: CASSQDNSNQPQHF. Written as DNA, the CDR3 is TGTGCCAGCTCACAGGATAATAGCAATCAGCCCCAGCATTTT.

The genes are TRBV6-5 and TRBJ2-7; 15 bases fit TRBD2. Germline V gene lookup returns CDR1 MNHEY and CDR2 SVGAGI. This CDR3 has 16 residues. Trimming at V came to 2 bases and at J to 4 bases, leaving 3 bases not matched to a gene. This CDR3 is CASSYGLAGGIYEQYF. The CDR3 nucleotides are TGTGCCAGCAGTTACGGACTAGCGGGAGGGATTTACGAGCAGTACTTC.

The gene calls are TRBV2 and TRBJ1-3; D is perhaps TRBD1 (6 bases). Germline CDR1 SNHLY, CDR2 FYNNEI. Between the trimmed V and J ends, which lost 5 bases and 4 bases, there was a span of 12 bases. The CDR3 totals 14 residues. Here the CDR3 reads CASSNRVSGNTIYF. The CDR3 nucleotides are TGTGCCAGCAGTAACAGGGTGTCAGGAAACACCATATATTTT.

The J gene is TRBJ1-2, the V gene TRBV7-9; 10 positions match TRBD1. This CDR3 has 14 amino acids. After removal of 3 bases from V and 8 bases from J, the junction contained 6 bases not matched to a gene. Germline V lookup: CDR1 SEHNR, CDR2 FQNEAQ (reference sequence). CDR3 region: CASSFVGTGVGYTF. The CDR3 nucleotides are TGTGCCAGCAGCTTTGTCGGGACAGGGGTGGGCTACACCTTC.

The table lists this clone with a count of one. This chain links TRBV9 with TRBJ2-7; D may be TRBD2 (5 bases). Per the germline V gene, CDR1 is SGDLS and CDR2 is YYNGEE. Trimming removed 0 bases from V and 3 bases from J, with 10 bases in between. CDR3 length: 14 amino acids. The CDR3 sequence is CASSVGSANYEQYF. CDR3 coding DNA: TGTGCCAGCAGCGTAGGTAGCGCCAACTACGAGCAGTACTTC.

This sequence joins TRBV7-8 and TRBJ1-2; D is perhaps TRBD1 (5 bases). CDR3 length: 17 residues. V lost 1 base to trimming and J lost 7 bases, with 22 bases between them. Germline lookup yields CDR1 SGHVS and CDR2 FQNEAQ. The CDR3: CASSLGSSPPDGGGYTF. CDR3 sequence (DNA): TGTGCCAGCAGCTTAGGATCCAGCCCCCCCGACGGGGGTGGCTACACCTTC.

The chain links TRBV27 to TRBJ2-1; 8 positions agree with TRBD1. This CDR3 contains 17 residues. After removal of 4 bases from V and 5 bases from J, the junction contained 13 bases not matched to a gene. Per the germline V gene, CDR1 is MNHEY and CDR2 is SMNVEV (reference sequence). In nucleotides, the CDR3 is TGTGCCAGCAGTTCCCCCGAGGACAGGGTATACCACAATGAGCAGTTCTTC. This codes for CASSSPEDRVYHNEQFF.